This T cell receptor (beta chain) was identified during a study of radiation and T cells in renal cell carcinoma. Study at large: Nephrectomy followed 15 Gy stereotactic body radiation by 4 weeks.

Documented time point: baseline pretreatment blood. Noted treatment: 15 Gy SBRT to primary tumor, nephrectomy 4 weeks later. Assay: immunoSEQ multiplex PCR; the TCRdb copy retains only in-frame clones and omits some. The sample carries 50,000 to 75,000 clones, 60% to 85% recorded once. V lost 7 bases and J lost 3, with 4 bases in between. CDR1 SGHDN and CDR2 FVKESK come from the germline V gene. The CDR3 spans 11 residues. Source: blood, taken from a patient whose treatment included radiotherapy and nephrectomy. V and J are TRBV14 and TRBJ1-3; D unresolved. This clonotype was obtained from a man in his fifties or sixties with renal cell carcinoma. The CDR3 bases are TGTGCCAGCACCTTTGGAAACACCATATATTTT. It translates to CASTFGNTIYF.